This T cell receptor beta chain was identified during a study of molecular identifiers for immune sequencing clone quantification. From germline, CDR1 is SGHAT and CDR2 FQNNGV. There are 14 residues in the CDR3. V dropped 1 base and J dropped 9 bases, with 13 bases sitting between them. TCRdb used MiXCR to reprocess the PCR reads, holding one entry per CDR3 protein. This sample carries fewer than 350,000 distinct CDR3 sequences, about 20% of them seen once, and the ten largest clones take approximately 0.8%. This clonotype was counted ten times or more. V and J are TRBV11-2 and TRBJ2-1; D is perhaps TRBD1 (6 bases). The clonotype comes from a human donor in good health. Some libraries in this study had Jurkat cell RNA spiked in. Sequenced material: naive CD8+ T cells from blood, with Jurkat cell RNA spiked in. Subset denoted: FACS-sorted CD8+CD4-CCR7+CD45RA+ naive T cells. CDR3 nucleotide sequence: TGTGCCAGCAGCTTAGTCACAGGGTTTCCTGAGCAGTTCTTC. It translates to CASSLVTGFPEQFF.